The entry that follows covers one T cell receptor (beta chain) sequence. Some clones are missing from TCRdb's copy, which holds only in-frame ones; the method was immunoSEQ multiplex PCR. The repertoire holds about 65,000 clones, 85% to 95% seen once, with just over 3% in the top ten. This specimen belongs to a study of T cell changes during pregnancy in multiple sclerosis. The sequence came from a female donor in good health, enrolled as a control in a pregnancy study. The starting material was CD8+ T cells from peripheral blood mononuclear cells, obtained in the third trimester of pregnancy.

The CDR3 spells CASSLTRQFEAFF. The CDR3 region has the DNA TGCGCCAGCAGCCTCACCCGCCAGTTTGAAGCTTTCTTT. This sequence joins TRBV4-1 and TRBJ1-1; no firm D call. Trimming removed 4 bases from V and 7 bases from J, with 13 bases in between. The CDR3 contains 13 residues. CDR1 and CDR2 (germline): MGHRA, YSYEKL.